Listed below are T cell receptor beta chains from one sample, sequenced in a study of control samples from healthy donors and cancer patients. This table comes from immunoSEQ multiplex PCR, and its TCRdb copy is limited to in-frame clones, with some not included. The data show more than 95,000 clones, approximately 92% seen once. The specimen sequenced was PBMCs. Source of these receptors: an elderly man with head and neck cancer. The CDR3 runs from the conserved cysteine through the conserved F or W. The D gene is left open where the match is weak. The listing skips clone size in some rows; elsewhere it reads once, few, many or a size class.

j_call v_call d_call clone_size cdr3_aa cdr3_nt
TRBJ2-7 TRBV6-5 TRBD1 . CASRGQAFIYEQYF TGTGCCAGCAGGGGACAGGCGTTCATCTACGAGCAGTACTTC
TRBJ2-2 TRBV9 . . CASSPTFSGELFF TGTGCCAGCAGCCCGACGTTTTCCGGGGAGCTGTTTTTT
TRBJ1-6 TRBV12-5 . . CASGPGSPLHF TGTGCTAGTGGACCGGGATCACCCCTCCACTTT
TRBJ1-5 TRBV4-2 . . CASSRSSGSNQPQHF TGTGCCAGCAGCCGTAGTTCAGGGAGCAATCAGCCCCAGCATTTT
TRBJ2-5 TRBV5-4 . . CASSLRGAETETQYF TGTGCCAGCAGCTTGAGGGGGGCGGAGACGGAGACCCAGTACTTC
TRBJ2-1 TRBV7-9 TRBD1 . CASSPGTGRFF TGTGCCAGCAGTCCCGGGACAGGGAGGTTCTTC
TRBJ2-2 TRBV27 . . CASSSEWGGELFF TGTGCCAGCAGTTCTGAGTGGGGCGGGGAGCTGTTTTTT
TRBJ2-7 TRBV6-5 . . CASSPSYEQYF TGTGCCAGCAGCCCCTCCTACGAGCAGTACTTC
TRBJ1-4 TRBV3-1/TRBV3-2 . . CASSQSPNPNEKLFF TGTGCCAGCAGCCAGAGCCCAAACCCAAATGAAAAACTGTTTTTT
TRBJ2-7 TRBV5-1 TRBD1 . CASSLAIGGADNEQYF TGCGCCAGCAGCTTGGCGATAGGGGGCGCCGATAACGAGCAGTACTTC
TRBJ2-7 TRBV5-1 TRBD1 . CASSLVWQGASYEQYF TGCGCCAGCAGCTTGGTGTGGCAGGGGGCCTCCTACGAGCAGTACTTC
TRBJ2-6 TRBV6-5 . . CASRALEGANVLTF TGTGCCAGCAGGGCCCTGGAAGGGGCCAACGTCCTGACTTTC
TRBJ2-3 TRBV5-1 . . CASSSGLLGGYF TGCGCCAGCAGCTCGGGACTTCTGGGGGGGTATTTT
TRBJ2-5 TRBV4-1 TRBD1 . CASSRTNRGQETQYF TGCGCCAGCAGCCGCACCAACAGGGGACAAGAGACCCAGTACTTC
TRBJ2-3 TRBV9 TRBD2 few CASSVGTSNADTQYF TGTGCCAGCAGCGTAGGGACTAGCAACGCAGATACGCAGTATTTT
TRBJ1-6 TRBV6-2/TRBV6-3 . . CASSYSGNNSPLHF TGTGCCAGCAGTTACTCCGGGAATAATTCACCCCTCCACTTT
TRBJ1-1 TRBV6-5 . few CASRVRGAEAFF TGTGCCAGCAGGGTAAGAGGGGCTGAAGCTTTCTTT
TRBJ2-7 TRBV9 TRBD2 . CASSVDGLAGDEQYF TGTGCCAGCAGCGTAGACGGGCTAGCGGGAGACGAGCAGTACTTC
TRBJ1-5 TRBV19 TRBD1 . CASSRDRGWSNQPQHF TGTGCCAGTAGTAGGGACAGGGGTTGGAGCAATCAGCCCCAGCATTTT
TRBJ2-3 TRBV27 TRBD2 . CASSGRAGHTDTQYF TGTGCCAGCAGTGGAAGAGCGGGGCACACAGATACGCAGTATTTT
TRBJ1-4 TRBV3-1/TRBV3-2 TRBD1 . CASSQRTGLDEKLFF TGTGCCAGCAGCCAAAGGACAGGGTTAGATGAAAAACTGTTTTTT
TRBJ2-7 TRBV30 . . CAWSVLRDTPLNF TGTGCCTGGAGCGTACTAAGGGACACCCCCCTGAACTTC
TRBJ2-7 TRBV11-3 . . CASSLGGGEQYF TGTGCCAGCAGCTTAGGTGGGGGCGAGCAGTACTTC
TRBJ1-2 TRBV6-4 . . CASSDGVGYGYTF TGTGCCAGCAGTGACGGGGTTGGCTATGGCTACACCTTC
TRBJ1-1 TRBV18 . once CASSPQDSRGPGAEAFF TGTGCCAGCTCACCACAGGACTCCCGGGGACCTGGGGCTGAAGCTTTCTTT
TRBJ2-7 TRBV6-6 . . CASTVWRWEVSYEQYF TGTGCCAGCACCGTTTGGAGGTGGGAGGTCTCCTACGAGCAGTACTTC
TRBJ1-3 TRBV10-2 . . CASSDGRAGNTIYF TGCGCCAGCAGTGACGGAAGGGCCGGAAACACCATATATTTT
TRBJ2-2 TRBV6-2/TRBV6-3 . few CASSYSSTGELFF TGTGCCAGCAGTTACTCGTCTACCGGGGAGCTGTTTTTT
TRBJ2-7 TRBV7-9 . once CASSPINYEQYF TGTGCCAGCAGCCCGATTAACTACGAGCAGTACTTC
TRBJ1-5 TRBV19 . . CASLRDPRGSQPQHF TGTGCCAGCCTCCGGGACCCAAGGGGGAGCCAGCCCCAGCATTTT
TRBJ1-4 TRBV11-2 . . CASSPTPQGTNEKLFF TGTGCCAGCAGCCCTACCCCGCAGGGGACTAATGAAAAACTGTTTTTT
TRBJ2-5 TRBV5-6 . . CASSSGLPRGKGETQYF TGTGCCAGCAGCTCGGGCCTTCCCAGGGGTAAAGGGGAGACCCAGTACTTC
TRBJ1-4 TRBV5-4 . . CASSLAQATNEKLFF TGTGCCAGCAGCTTGGCGCAGGCAACTAATGAAAAACTGTTTTTT
TRBJ2-5 TRBV3-1/TRBV3-2 TRBD1 . CASSQDMGQVEETQYF TGTGCCAGCAGCCAAGATATGGGACAGGTGGAAGAGACCCAGTACTTC
TRBJ2-5 TRBV3-1/TRBV3-2 . . CASRTNQETQYF TGTGCCAGCCGGACAAACCAAGAGACCCAGTACTTC
TRBJ1-2 TRBV25-1 . . CASSDRSGYGYTF TGTGCCAGCAGTGACAGGAGTGGCTATGGCTACACCTTC
TRBJ1-6 TRBV11-2 TRBD1 once CASSSTGGYNSPLHF TGTGCCAGCAGCTCCACAGGGGGCTATAATTCACCCCTCCACTTT
TRBJ1-5 TRBV19 . once CASTVGAIQPQHF TGTGCCAGTACTGTCGGGGCGATTCAGCCCCAGCATTTT
TRBJ1-1 TRBV18 . . CASSPPGAPEDEAFF TGTGCCAGCTCACCACCGGGAGCGCCGGAGGATGAAGCTTTCTTT
TRBJ1-1 TRBV6-6 TRBD1 . CASSYPTGGELQAFF TGTGCCAGCAGTTACCCGACAGGGGGGGAATTGCAGGCTTTCTTT
TRBJ1-2 TRBV4-1 TRBD1 . CASSLDRGTNYGYTF TGCGCCAGCAGCCTTGACAGGGGGACTAACTATGGCTACACCTTC
TRBJ1-2 TRBV7-6 . once CASSIGRKGGYTF TGTGCCAGCAGTATTGGCAGGAAGGGGGGCTACACCTTC
TRBJ1-5 TRBV19 . once CASTTWGQPQHF TGTGCCAGTACAACCTGGGGTCAGCCCCAGCATTTT
TRBJ1-1 TRBV6-5 TRBD1 . CASSYVTGLGTEAFF TGTGCCAGCAGTTACGTGACAGGGCTAGGCACTGAAGCTTTCTTT
TRBJ1-6 TRBV6-5 TRBD1 . CASSVGQIGSPLHF TGTGCCAGCAGCGTGGGACAGATTGGATCACCCCTCCACTTT
TRBJ2-3 TRBV18 TRBD2 . CASSPPSGGDTQYF TGTGCCAGCTCACCACCTAGCGGGGGGGATACGCAGTATTTT
TRBJ1-1 TRBV6-5 TRBD1 . CASRRTGDEAFF TGTGCCAGCAGGAGGACAGGCGATGAAGCTTTCTTT
TRBJ1-4 TRBV4-1 TRBD1 . CASSQRDRAQEKLFF TGCGCCAGCAGCCAACGCGACAGGGCACAGGAAAAACTGTTTTTT
TRBJ2-7 TRBV13 TRBD2 . CALYGTSGSYEQYF TGTGCCCTGTACGGGACTAGCGGTTCCTACGAGCAGTACTTC
TRBJ2-7 TRBV6-5 . . CASSSGHHPSSYEQYF TGTGCCAGCAGTTCGGGACACCACCCTAGCTCCTACGAGCAGTACTTC
TRBJ2-2 TRBV6-2/TRBV6-3 TRBD2 . CASSSSGRARGELFF TGTGCCAGCAGTTCTAGCGGGAGGGCACGCGGGGAGCTGTTTTTT
TRBJ2-1 TRBV15 TRBD2 . CATMDPLAGGPYNEQFF TGTGCCACCATGGACCCCTTAGCGGGGGGCCCCTACAATGAGCAGTTCTTC
TRBJ1-2 TRBV5-8 . . CASSPRHGSNYGYTF TGTGCCAGCAGCCCACGACATGGATCTAACTATGGCTACACCTTC
TRBJ1-5 TRBV7-9 . . CASSPEAGSNQPQHF TGTGCCAGCAGCCCAGAGGCAGGATCCAATCAGCCCCAGCATTTT
TRBJ2-7 TRBV15 TRBD1 . CATSTLGQGAEQYF TGTGCCACCAGCACCCTCGGACAGGGGGCCGAGCAGTACTTC
TRBJ1-2 TRBV7-8 TRBD1 . CASSQALTGEVYGYTF TGTGCCAGCAGCCAAGCGCTAACAGGGGAGGTGTATGGCTACACCTTC
TRBJ1-4 TRBV7-9 . few CASNPGGFDGGEKLFF TGTGCCAGCAACCCCGGGGGGTTCGACGGCGGGGAAAAACTGTTTTTT
TRBJ1-2 TRBV5-4 . . CASSLTLGDYGYTF TGTGCCAGCAGCTTAACTTTAGGGGACTATGGCTACACCTTC
TRBJ1-1 TRBV11-3 . . CATAGLEAFF TGTGCCACTGCGGGTCTTGAAGCTTTCTTT
TRBJ1-2 TRBV5-4 . . CASSQPRGEGAGYTF TGTGCCAGCAGCCAACCCAGAGGGGAAGGGGCTGGCTACACCTTC